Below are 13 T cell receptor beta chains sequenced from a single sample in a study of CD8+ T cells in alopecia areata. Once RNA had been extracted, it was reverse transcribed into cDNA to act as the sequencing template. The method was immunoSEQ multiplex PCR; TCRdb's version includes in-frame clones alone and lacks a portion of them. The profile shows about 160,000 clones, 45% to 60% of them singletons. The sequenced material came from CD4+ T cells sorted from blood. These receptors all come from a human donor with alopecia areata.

The CDR3 sequence is CASKDRVDLGAFF. The DNA for the CDR3 is TGTGCCAGCAAGGACAGGGTTGATCTAGGAGCTTTCTTT. The rearrangement links TRBV28 to TRBJ1-1; 8 bases match TRBD1. The length of the CDR3 is 13 residues. Per the germline V gene, CDR1 is MDHEN and CDR2 is SYDVKM. V gave up 7 bases and J gave up 10 bases; unmatched junction bases: 11. Together with reference TRBV28 and TRBJ1-1, the CDR3 gives the full variable domain: DVKVTQSSRYLVKRTGEKVFLECVQDMDHENMFWYRQDPGLGLRLIYFSYDVKMKEKGDIPEGYSVSREKKERFSLILESASTNQTSMYLCASKDRVDLGAFFGQGTRLTVV.

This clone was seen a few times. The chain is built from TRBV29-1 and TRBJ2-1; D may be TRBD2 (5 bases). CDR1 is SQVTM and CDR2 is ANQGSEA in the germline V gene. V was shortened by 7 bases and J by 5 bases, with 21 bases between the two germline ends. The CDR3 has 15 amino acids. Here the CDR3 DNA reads TGCAGCGGCCGGGTACGGCTAGCTAGAGACAATGAGCAGTTCTTC. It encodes CSGRVRLARDNEQFF.

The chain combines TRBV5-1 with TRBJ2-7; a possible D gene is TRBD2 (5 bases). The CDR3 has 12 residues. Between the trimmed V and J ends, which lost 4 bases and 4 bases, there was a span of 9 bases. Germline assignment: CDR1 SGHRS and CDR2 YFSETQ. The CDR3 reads CASSPDFYEQYF. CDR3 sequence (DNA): TGCGCCAGCAGCCCGGACTTTTACGAGCAGTACTTC.

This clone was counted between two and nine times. The CDR3 nucleotides read TGTGCCAGCAGCTCATCGGCAGCGGGAGACTCCTACGAGCAGTACTTC. It codes for CASSSSAAGDSYEQYF. This chain uses TRBV28 with TRBJ2-7; the match to TRBD2 covers 8 bases. Germline V gene sequence: CDR1 MDHEN, CDR2 SYDVKM. Trimming at V came to 6 bases and at J to 0 bases, leaving 10 bases not matched to a gene. This CDR3 has 16 residues.

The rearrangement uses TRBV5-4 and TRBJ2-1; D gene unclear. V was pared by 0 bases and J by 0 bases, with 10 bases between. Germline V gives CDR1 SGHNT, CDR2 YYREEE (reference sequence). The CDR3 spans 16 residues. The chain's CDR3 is CASSLVVSSSYNEQFF. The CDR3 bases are TGTGCCAGCAGCTTGGTCGTGAGTAGCTCCTACAATGAGCAGTTCTTC.

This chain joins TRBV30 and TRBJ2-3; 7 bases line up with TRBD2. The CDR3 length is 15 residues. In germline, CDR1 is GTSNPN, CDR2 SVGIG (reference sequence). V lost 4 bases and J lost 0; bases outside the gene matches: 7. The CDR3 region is CAWTPGRESTDTQYF. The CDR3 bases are TGTGCCTGGACGCCCGGGCGGGAGAGCACAGATACGCAGTATTTT.

CDR3 nucleotides: TGCGCCAGCAGCTCGCTTCTGACTAGCGGGAGTGGAGAGACCCAGTACTTC. Translating it yields CASSSLLTSGSGETQYF. The rearrangement uses TRBV5-1 and TRBJ2-5, with 12 nucleotides matching TRBD2. This CDR3 has 17 amino acids. The germline CDR1 and CDR2 sequences are SGHRS and YFSETQ. The J segment lost 4 bases and the V segment lost 3 bases, leaving 10 bases of the junction unmatched. Full variable domain (missing parts from reference TRBV5-1 and TRBJ2-5): KAGVTQTPRYLIKTRGQQVTLSCSPISGHRSVSWYQQTPGQGLQFLFEYFSETQRNKGNFPGRFSGRQFSNSRSEMNVSTLELGDSALYLCASSSLLTSGSGETQYFGPGTRLLVL.

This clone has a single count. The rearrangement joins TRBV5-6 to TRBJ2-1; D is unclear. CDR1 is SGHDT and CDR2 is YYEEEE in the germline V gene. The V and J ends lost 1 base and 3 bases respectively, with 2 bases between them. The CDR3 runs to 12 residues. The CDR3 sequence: CASSLRYNEQFF. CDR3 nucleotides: TGTGCCAGCAGCTTGCGCTACAATGAGCAGTTCTTC. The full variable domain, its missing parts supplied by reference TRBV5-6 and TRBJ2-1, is DAGVTQSPTHLIKTRGQQVTLRCSPKSGHDTVSWYQQALGQGPQFIFQYYEEEERQRGNFPDRFSGHQFPNYSSELNVNALLLGDSALYLCASSLRYNEQFFGPGTRLTVL.

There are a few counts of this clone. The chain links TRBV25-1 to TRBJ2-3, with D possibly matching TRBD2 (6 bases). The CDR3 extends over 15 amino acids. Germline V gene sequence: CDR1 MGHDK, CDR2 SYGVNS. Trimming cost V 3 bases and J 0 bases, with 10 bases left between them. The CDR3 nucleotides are TGTGCCAGCAGTGATCGGGGGTTGAGCACAGATACGCAGTATTTT. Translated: CASSDRGLSTDTQYF.

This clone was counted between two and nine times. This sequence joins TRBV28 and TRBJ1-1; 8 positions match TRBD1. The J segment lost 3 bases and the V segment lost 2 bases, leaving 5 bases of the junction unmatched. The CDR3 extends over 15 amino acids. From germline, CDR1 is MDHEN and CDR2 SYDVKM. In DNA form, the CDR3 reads TGTGCCAGCAGTTTAGTCGACAGGGGTGACACTGAAGCTTTCTTT. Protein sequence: CASSLVDRGDTEAFF.

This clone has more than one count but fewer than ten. CDR3 sequence reads: CSVVPAGSGSGNEQFF. CDR3 bases: TGCAGCGTTGTCCCTGCGGGCTCTGGGTCGGGCAATGAGCAGTTCTTC. The chain links TRBV29-1 to TRBJ2-1; possibly TRBD2 for D (5 bases). Germline lookup yields CDR1 SQVTM and CDR2 ANQGSEA. The CDR3 length is 16 residues. V lost 4 bases, J lost 6 bases, and 22 bases lay in between.

The CDR3: CASSAPGLVEQYF. As DNA, the CDR3 is TGTGCCAGCAGTGCTCCGGGGCTGGTCGAGCAGTACTTC. This rearrangement joins TRBV2 to TRBJ2-7; D might be TRBD1 or TRBD2, each matching 5 bases. The V end was cut by 4 bases, the J end by 6 bases, with 13 bases between. CDR1 and CDR2 from the germline V gene are SNHLY and FYNNEI. The CDR3 is 13 amino acids.

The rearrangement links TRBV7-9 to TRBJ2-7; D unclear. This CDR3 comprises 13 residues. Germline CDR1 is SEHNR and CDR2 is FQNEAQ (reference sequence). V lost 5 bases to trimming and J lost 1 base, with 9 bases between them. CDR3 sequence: CASSPTPSYEQYF. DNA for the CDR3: TGTGCCAGCAGCCCGACACCTTCCTACGAGCAGTACTTC.